This T cell receptor beta chain was recovered during a study of blood T cell repertoires in COVID-19. Whole-study context: From the United States, Italy and Spain came samples of acute and convalescent COVID-19. In each case, the material was cDNA or gDNA derived from T cells, B-cell-depleted T cells, or PBMCs.

V was trimmed by 2 bases and J by 8 bases, leaving 9 bases between them. Germline V CDR1 and CDR2: MDHEN, SYDVKM. This CDR3 spans 12 amino acids. The authors' processing: Researchers report that nucleated cell counts were estimated from reference gene primer amplification. The protocol was immunoSEQ multiplex PCR, while the TCRdb copy is restricted to in-frame clones and leaves out a portion. The D gene and trimming were derived from the DNA, and the V and J assignments and clone size from that table. The sample contains 150,000 to 200,000 clones, 88% of which appear only once. The receptor was isolated from a human donor in a cohort sampled during active COVID-19. The material sequenced was peripheral blood. This chain connects TRBV28 to TRBJ1-2, with D maybe TRBD1 (6 bases). For the CDR3, the DNA is TGTGCCAGCAGTTTAAGGGGGAGCGGCTACACCTTC. This codes for CASSLRGSGYTF.